This T cell receptor (beta chain) was captured in a study of T cell changes during pregnancy in multiple sclerosis (dated by TCRdb to about 2019). For the study in its entirety: In women with multiple sclerosis, the researchers looked at how the T cell repertoire shifted as pregnancy progressed.

The library came from the immunoSEQ multiplex PCR assay. The table was pulled from immuneACCESS by TCRdb, which kept in-frame rearrangements only. Such tables lose some clones; where checked, under half of the loss comes from unresolved V genes, and the rest has no known cause. A total of 35,000 or so clones appear in this sample, approximately 89% of them only once. Jointly, the top ten make up 0.75% to 0.9% of the sample. CDR1 and CDR2, per the germline V gene, are SGHRS and YFSETQ. CDR3 length: 13 amino acids, cysteine to phenylalanine. The DNA shown is the 39-base CDR3, in frame from base 1. V is clipped by 1 base and J by 1 base, and the sequence between their germline boundaries is 5 bases long. In regard to this clone: No antigen is known for it. No much larger clone exists at a distance of one base, and base qualities are not known.

The V and J genes are TRBV5-1 and TRBJ1-1, with no confidently assigned D gene. The sequence was obtained from a female donor in good health, enrolled as a control in a pregnancy study. The sequenced sample was CD4+ T cells from peripheral blood mononuclear cells, obtained after pregnancy. At the DNA level, the sequence is TGCGCCAGCAGCTTGACCAGGAACACTGAAGCTTTCTTT. Its translation is CASSLTRNTEAFF.